This T cell receptor beta chain was identified in a study of cytomegalovirus exposure and HLA in healthy donors listed by TCRdb under 2017. Turning to the overall study: In an earlier analysis of 550 to 750 of the donors, 276 Gb of sequence data and some 100 million unique TCR beta sequences from roughly 200 million T cells were reported. The study aimed to test whether cataloging public T cell receptors could reveal signatures of past pathogen exposure. Typing coverage varied by locus: roughly 620-640 donors for A, B, C, DRB1 and DQB1; more than 500 for DQA1; 600 to 610 for DPA1; around 450 for DPB1. Donor age, sex, ethnicity and CMV serostatus were compiled together with the repertoire data. Because of strong linkage in the cohort, roughly five DR-DQ haplotypes were treated as single units for association and clustering. In a later genetic analysis, genome-wide SNP genotypes for about three fifths of the roughly 670 donors were used, and that subset was treated as a discovery cohort. To predict cytomegalovirus infection status, the study combined high-throughput TCR immunosequencing, statistical association of individual TCRs with disease status, and machine learning. Every repertoire in the discovery cohort had been generated on one and the same sequencing platform. A later analysis re-examined previously published TCR beta repertoires from around 670 donors and added high-resolution HLA genotyping to investigate patterns of TCR occurrence. Of the roughly 400 genotyped donors, 70% to 90% were placed in the genetic ancestry cluster associated with self-reported Caucasian donors. An earlier analysis of 500 to 650 of the donors applied high-throughput TCR beta sequencing to assess whether each TCR beta V gene segment acted as functional or pseudogenic. HLA typing covered class I and class II loci at four-digit resolution. The study profiled the T cell repertoires of around 700 subjects by immunosequencing and related them to cytomegalovirus serostatus. Among around 400 genotyped donors of the cohort, an average of about 240,000 unique TCR beta nucleotide sequences were sequenced per donor, 15% to 20% of them non-productive. An early release that covered approximately 600 HLA-typed donors contained about 300 gigabases of sequencing data and tens of millions of unique TCR sequences. In the later analysis, no new phenotypic data were used to find candidate immune exposures; instead, reliance was placed on TCR beta sequences and their occurrence across donors. Besides the first cohort of 500 to 700 subjects, a separate validation cohort made up of over 100 different subjects was used. What the study reported, not specific to this receptor: A few of the identified cytomegalovirus-associated TCR beta chains were confirmed in vitro to be specific for cytomegalovirus antigens. Correlated functional status among segregating V segments might be attributable to linkage disequilibrium, but an unknown experimental factor could not be ruled out. A later analysis found that HLA-associated TCR beta chains were more clonally expanded and had lower generation probabilities than equally common non-associated chains. In both the original and validation cohorts, the classifier was reported to diagnose cytomegalovirus status with high specificity and sensitivity. A later analysis found that most CMV-associated TCR beta chains appeared HLA-restricted, with HLA associations seemingly driven largely by CMV exposure. The authors suggested that the approach could potentially be extended to other disease states and immunological phenotypes. Roughly 15 rarely observed V segments, including chromosome 9 orphons, were excluded from the earlier analysis of about 500 of the donors because counts were too low. Presence/absence analyses assumed roughly uniform sequencing depth across donors, an assumption that may not hold. The 87-base-pair reads could not distinguish some IMGT-functional V segments, including TRBV6-2 and TRBV6-3, so those segments were excluded. Several of the top co-occurrence clusters appeared to be linked to parvovirus B19, influenza, CMV and Epstein-Barr virus, according to a later analysis. In an earlier analysis of 587 of the donors, most TCR beta V segments appeared in productive rearrangements about 87% or about 30% of the time, broadly matching IMGT annotations. In this cohort, only TCR beta chains were sequenced, and detectable features were limited by the absence of alpha or paired-chain data. At a false discovery rate of 0.05, a later analysis linked about 17,000 TCR beta sequences to specific HLA alleles. In a later analysis, the rate of TCR association differed among HLA loci, with DRB1 alleles having the most associated TCRs and HLA-C alleles having the fewest. In a later genetic analysis, fewer N-insertions in productive TCRs were reported among donors in an Asian-associated ancestry cluster than the roughly 700-donor mean. A later genetic analysis associated a missense DCLRE1C variant with V-gene and J-gene trimming of TCR beta chains, and an independent cohort replicated the association. The only immune exposure information available for the cohort was CMV serostatus. Strong co-occurrence of HLA alleles, especially DR and DQ, made assigning TCR associations to individual alleles difficult. Across donors, most TCR sequences were observed very rarely, whereas some public TCRs were present in many individuals. Because HLA typing was missing for some donors at each locus, association tests included only the typed subset. A further reported finding was that TCR beta sequences accurately predicted the HLA-A and HLA-B alleles for most subjects in the first cohort. In the study, about 150 TCR beta chains were listed as associated with cytomegalovirus. A cluster of highly shared sequence variants was judged likely to represent a technical artifact of the sequencing pipeline.

The CDR3 measures 16 amino acids from cysteine to phenylalanine. Of all the DNA, just the CDR3 is kept, 48 bases in frame from base 1. Trimmed from V: 4 bases; trimmed from J: 5 bases; junction bases lacking a gene match: 8. CDR1 and CDR2 are drawn from the germline V gene: SGHRS, YFSETQ. Receptor amplification or capture employed the immunoSEQ multiplex PCR assay. A mixture of 60 forward primers for TCR Vbeta segments and 13 reverse primers for TCR Jbeta segments was used in the multiplex PCR. The CDR3 region of rearranged TCR beta genes was amplified from genomic DNA by a multiplex PCR assay. The amplified TCR beta libraries were sequenced on the Illumina HiSeq System as 87-base-pair reads. Turning to the authors' computational methods: In a later analysis, some 80 million unique TCR beta chains were counted across the roughly 670 repertoires, and around 10 million of these chains were shared by at least two donors. Raw reads were error-corrected and collapsed into unique sequences by a nearest-neighbor algorithm in which closely related sequences were merged to remove PCR and sequencing errors. Alignment of CDR3 sequences to IMGT reference sequences was used to assign V, D and J gene segments. For a sequence to be retained, a match of at least six nucleotides to both a V gene segment and a J gene segment was required. Rearrangements were classified as productive when the CDR3 lacked stop codons and remained in frame with V and J, and all other rearrangements were classified as non-productive. CDR3 was defined by IMGT convention, running from the second conserved V-encoded cysteine to the conserved J-encoded phenylalanine. Sequences without an unambiguous match to a single V gene segment were excluded from the earlier analysis of about 630 of the donors. In an earlier analysis of approximately 500 of the donors, a V segment was called functional when productive rearrangements were above 56.7%, and segregating when the standard deviation between donors exceeded 5%. A statistical classification framework was built to diagnose cytomegalovirus status from the catalog of TCR beta chain sequences. In a later analysis, TCR nucleotide sequences were compared against IMGT/GENE-DB human TR gene sequences so that V and J genes could be assigned. In a later analysis, CDR3 sequences and most-parsimonious VDJ recombination scenarios were assigned using the TCRdist pipeline. A later analysis defined each TCR beta chain by its CDR3 amino acid sequence plus V-gene family, and excluded reads lacking a unique V-gene family. To address suspected cross-contamination and a sequencing artifact, a later analysis removed approximately 590 highly shared, low-generation-probability nucleotide sequences. In a later analysis, a clonal expansion index for each public chain was calculated from normalized within-repertoire ranks of inferred template counts. Generation probabilities in a later analysis came from a VDJ recombination model fitted to out-of-frame rearrangements, and those results were checked against IGoR. In a later analysis, TCR-TCR, TCR-HLA and TCR-CMV co-occurrence was scored with hypergeometric tests, and a repertoire-size bias correction was applied to TCR pairs. A later analysis estimated false discovery rates by permuting HLA or CMV assignments 20 times. A later analysis grouped co-occurring TCRs with DBSCAN, adding TCRdist sequence similarity when clustering within HLA-allele-positive subsets. For co-occurrence clustering, repertoires with fewer than 30,000 or more than 120,000 public chains were excluded, along with roughly 5 repertoires with anomalous nucleotide sharing. TCRdb provides this immuneACCESS table in a form limited to in-frame rearrangements. Some clones are lacking; in checked studies, under half of them reflect an unresolved V gene, and why the rest are absent is not known. V, J and clone size derive from that table, while D and trimming were established from the DNA sequence. This sample is represented by about 130,000 clones; over 70% of them were singletons. The ten top clones hold more than 2.5% of the sample.

As regards this clone: Its cognate antigen has yet to be identified. Per-base quality was not reported, and no clone a single base away is much larger than it.

The cohort was made up of approximately 670 healthy bone marrow donors. Cohort members were all nominally healthy when sampled, although unrecorded immune exposures were likely present. The donor was CMV seronegative and belonged to the group of several hundred seronegative cohort members. A peripheral blood sample was provided by each donor, and peripheral blood mononuclear cells were used for TCR beta sequencing. The Qiagen DNeasy Blood Extraction Kit was used to extract genomic DNA from the blood cell samples. Specimen: PBMCs. The chain uses TRBV5-1 and TRBJ2-1, with TRBD2 matching 11 junction bases. This clonotype originated in a woman aged 45-65 years in good health and CMV-seronegative. The DNA reads as follows: TGCGCCAGCAGCGTGGGACTAGCGGATATAGACAATGAGCAGTTCTTC. Translated, this gives CASSVGLADIDNEQFF.